Sequencing of this TCR beta chain was carried out in a study of T cells in Graves' hyperthyroidism and ophthalmopathy. It was RNA transcripts that yielded the amplified TCR beta CDR3 regions. The TCR CDR3 was amplified in a first-round RT-PCR using the HTBI primer set. MiXCR, applied by TCRdb to the multiplex PCR reads, yields one record per CDR3 protein. The sample includes about 500,000 distinct CDR3 sequences, over 13% seen only once; the top ten take roughly 17%. The germline CDR1 and CDR2 sequences are DFQATT and SNEGSKA (reference sequence). The J segment lost 0 bases and the V segment lost 4 bases, leaving 6 bases of the junction unmatched. The CDR3 runs to 15 residues.

The rearrangement links TRBV20-1 to TRBJ1-5; TRBD1 matches at 7 bases. What was sequenced was blood. This TCR derives from a woman aged 18-29 years with Graves' hyperthyroidism. In DNA, the CDR3 is TGCAGTGCTAAAACAGGGGCCTATAGCAATCAGCCCCAGCATTTT. Translated, it gives CSAKTGAYSNQPQHF.